The source of this T cell receptor (beta chain) is a study of CD8+ T cells in alopecia areata. Study overall: The protocol delivered tofacitinib for 6 to 18 months, then withdrew it for 6 months. Study-wide points: On tofacitinib, scalp and blood still held many of the expanded lesional clones.

Regarding this clone: As yet, its antigen is unknown. The junction shows a germline mismatch at one end, possibly a read error.

Extraction of RNA preceded its reverse transcription into cDNA, which served as the sequencing template. Sequenced by immunoSEQ multiplex PCR; TCRdb stores in-frame clones only, minus some. This table has more than 130,000 clones, roughly four fifths appearing once. Germline-derived CDR1 and CDR2 are SSHAT and FNYEAQ (reference sequence). This CDR3 region has 15 residues. Treatment noted: oral pan-JAK inhibitor, 5-10 mg twice daily. The sorting of PBMCs gave CD4+ and CD8+ T cells. The starting material was CD8+ T cells sorted from blood, obtained at week 4, from a patient treated with tofacitinib. The clonotype was recovered from a human donor with alopecia areata. The chain recombines TRBV7-7 with TRBJ2-5; TRBD1 might be the D (6 bases). CDR3 nucleotides: TGTGCTAGCAGCCTCAGATTAGGGGGTGGAGAGACCCAGTACTTC. This gives the protein CASSLRLGGGETQYF.